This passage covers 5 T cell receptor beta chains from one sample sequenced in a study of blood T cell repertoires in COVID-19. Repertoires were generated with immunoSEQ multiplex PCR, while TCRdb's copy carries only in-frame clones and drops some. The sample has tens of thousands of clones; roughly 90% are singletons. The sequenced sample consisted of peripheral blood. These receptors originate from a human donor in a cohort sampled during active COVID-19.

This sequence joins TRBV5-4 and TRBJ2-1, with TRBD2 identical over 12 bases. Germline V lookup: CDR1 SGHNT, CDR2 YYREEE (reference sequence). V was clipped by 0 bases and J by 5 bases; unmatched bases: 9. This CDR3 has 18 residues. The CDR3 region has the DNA TGTGCCAGCAGCTTGGTATTGCTAGCGGGAGGGCAACACAATGAGCAGTTCTTC. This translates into CASSLVLLAGGQHNEQFF.

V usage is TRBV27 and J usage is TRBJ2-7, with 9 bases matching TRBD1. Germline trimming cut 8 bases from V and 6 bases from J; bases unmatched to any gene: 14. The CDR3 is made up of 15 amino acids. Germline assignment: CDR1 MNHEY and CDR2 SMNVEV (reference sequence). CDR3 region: CASGTGSLVASEQYF. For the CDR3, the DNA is TGTGCCAGCGGGACAGGGAGTTTAGTAGCCTCCGAGCAGTACTTC.

The CDR3 DNA follows: TGCGCCAGCAGCAACGCTAGGATCGGCTATGGCTACACCTTC. Its translation: CASSNARIGYGYTF. This chain links TRBV5-1 with TRBJ1-2, with no clear D. CDR1 SGHRS and CDR2 YFSETQ come from the germline V gene. The germline V and J ends were trimmed by 4 bases and 4 bases, with 14 bases remaining between them. This CDR3 spans 14 amino acids.

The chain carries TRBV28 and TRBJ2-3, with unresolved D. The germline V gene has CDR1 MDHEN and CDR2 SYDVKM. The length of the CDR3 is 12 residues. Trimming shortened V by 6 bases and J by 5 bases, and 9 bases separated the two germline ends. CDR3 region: CASSSYEDTQYF. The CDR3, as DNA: TGTGCCAGCAGCTCCTATGAAGATACGCAGTATTTT.

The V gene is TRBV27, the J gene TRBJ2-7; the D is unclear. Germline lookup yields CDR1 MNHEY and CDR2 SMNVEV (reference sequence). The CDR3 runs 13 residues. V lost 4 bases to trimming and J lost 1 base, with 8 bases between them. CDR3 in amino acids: CASSYSLSYEQYF. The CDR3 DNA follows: TGTGCCAGCAGTTATTCCCTTTCCTACGAGCAGTACTTC.